Below, 28 T cell receptor beta chains from the same sample are listed, as sequenced in a study of OX40 agonist ivuxolimab in advanced cancers. The receptor library was made with the immunoSEQ multiplex PCR assay. TCRdb mirrors the immuneACCESS table, restricted to in-frame sequences. Some clones are absent from its copies; in checked studies, under half trace to an unresolved V gene, and the reason for the others is unknown. This sample has tens of thousands of clones in its table, and 88% of those were observed once. About 0.8% of the sample goes to the ten largest clones. The sequencing used CD4+ or CD8+ T cells sorted from blood, collected in a trial of the OX40 agonist ivuxolimab. All receptors come from an adult with an advanced solid tumor such as melanoma, head and neck, liver or kidney cancer.

The V and J genes are TRBV14 and TRBJ1-4; TRBD1 aligns across 10 bases. Trimming removed 4 bases from V and 2 bases from J; junction bases left unmatched: 1. CDR1 SGHDN and CDR2 FVKESK come from the germline V gene. This CDR3 has 15 amino acids. CDR3 sequence (DNA): TGTGCCAGCAGCCGGGACAGGGGCACTAATGAAAAACTGTTTTTT. Amino acid sequence: CASSRDRGTNEKLFF.

V is TRBV6-5 and J is TRBJ2-3; 14 bases map to TRBD2. V shed 4 bases, J shed 1 base, and the junction held 1 base outside the gene matches. This CDR3 comprises 16 residues. The germline gives CDR1 MNHEY, CDR2 SVGAGI. The CDR3 nucleotides read TGTGCCAGCAGTTGGGGACTAGCGGGGGGCACAGATACGCAGTATTTT. Protein product: CASSWGLAGGTDTQYF.

The V gene is TRBV6-6, the J gene TRBJ1-6; possible D gene TRBD1, 5 bases. CDR1 and CDR2 from the germline V gene are MNHNY and SVGAGI (reference sequence). The V gene lost 4 bases and the J gene lost 6 bases, with 10 bases spanning the gap. The CDR3 length is 14 residues. The CDR3 protein is CASSSEGLNSPLHF. The CDR3 region has the DNA TGTGCCAGCAGTTCGGAGGGGCTTAATTCACCCCTCCACTTT.

This CDR3 reads CAWNRANEKLFF. CDR3 bases: TGTGCCTGGAATCGGGCTAATGAAAAACTGTTTTTT. This chain connects TRBV30 to TRBJ1-4, with D unresolved. Germline CDR1 and CDR2: GTSNPN and SVGIG (reference sequence). There are 12 residues in the CDR3. V shed 4 bases and J shed 3 bases, with 6 bases lying between them.

The chain joins TRBV18 to TRBJ2-6; D assignment may be TRBD1 or TRBD2 (5 bases each). V lost 6 bases to trimming and J lost 4 bases, with 13 bases between them. Germline V lookup: CDR1 KGHSH, CDR2 LQKENI. The CDR3 is 15 amino acids. The CDR3 bases are TGTGCCAGCTCCCGTGGGACGGGAGGGGCCAACGTCCTGACTTTC. This sequence encodes CASSRGTGGANVLTF. The complete variable domain, with remaining parts taken from reference TRBV18 and TRBJ2-6, reads NAGVMQNPRHLVRRRGQEARLRCSPMKGHSHVYWYRQLPEEGLKFMVYLQKENIIDESGMPKERFSAEFPKEGPSILRIQQVVRGDSAAYFCASSRGTGGANVLTFGAGSRLTVL.

CDR3 DNA: TGCAGCGGACGGGACACCCGAAACACTGAAGCTTTCTTT. Encoded protein: CSGRDTRNTEAFF. The J gene is TRBJ1-1, the V gene TRBV29-1; tentatively, D is TRBD1 (6 bases). Between the trimmed V and J ends, which lost 7 bases and 2 bases, there was a span of 14 bases. The CDR3 consists of 13 residues. Looked up from germline, CDR1 is SQVTM and CDR2 is ANQGSEA.

The V call is TRBV5-1, the J call TRBJ1-1, with a tentative D call TRBD1 (5 bases). The germline gives CDR1 SGHRS, CDR2 YFSETQ. The length of the CDR3 is 13 residues. V was cut by 7 bases and J by 7 bases, with 17 bases left in between. The CDR3 here is CASSNAGGFEAFF. The CDR3 DNA follows: TGCGCCAGCTCGAATGCGGGGGGTTTTGAAGCTTTCTTT.

The chain joins TRBV11-2 to TRBJ2-4, with 14 bases lining up with TRBD2. J gave up 1 base and V 3 bases, and 8 bases lay outside the gene matches. This CDR3 comprises 19 residues. Germline CDR1 SGHAT, CDR2 FQNNGV. The CDR3 spells CASSFTGTSGRFAKNIQYF. In DNA form, the CDR3 reads TGTGCCAGCAGCTTTACCGGGACTAGCGGGAGATTCGCCAAAAACATTCAGTACTTC.

V and J are TRBV28 and TRBJ2-1; D is perhaps TRBD1 (6 bases). Germline CDR1 MDHEN, CDR2 SYDVKM. V was clipped by 5 bases and J by 9 bases, with 14 bases between them. The CDR3 length is 13 residues. As DNA, the CDR3 is TGTGCCAGCAGTATGGGACATTTGGGTGAGCAGTTCTTC. Encoded protein: CASSMGHLGEQFF.

The chain uses TRBV6-5 and TRBJ1-2, with 8 nucleotides matching TRBD1. Germline CDR1 and CDR2: MNHEY and SVGAGI. The CDR3 is 15 residues long. V lost 0 bases and J lost 6; bases outside the gene matches: 6. CDR3 coding DNA: TGTGCCAGCAGTTACTCGGGTCAGGGGGCGCATGGCTACACCTTC. Its translation is CASSYSGQGAHGYTF.

The chain uses TRBV6-6 and TRBJ1-5, with no clear D. Trimming left V 7 bases short and J 3 bases short, with 10 bases between. CDR3 length equals 13 residues. The V gene's germline CDR1 is MNHNY and CDR2 SVGAGI (reference sequence). The CDR3 nucleotides are TGTGCCAGCACCGAAGGTGTCAATCAGCCCCAGCATTTT. Translated: CASTEGVNQPQHF.

This clone has just one count. CDR3 residues: CASSEGLFTGELFF. The CDR3 DNA reads as TGTGCCAGCAGTGAGGGCCTATTTACCGGGGAGCTGTTTTTT. The chain links TRBV25-1 to TRBJ2-2; D not resolved. Germline CDR1 reads MGHDK; CDR2 reads SYGVNS. The CDR3 contains 14 residues. V was shortened by 3 bases and J by 5 bases, with 10 bases between the two germline ends.

The chain couples TRBV18 to TRBJ2-1, with a possible D match to TRBD1 (6 bases). The CDR3 contains 13 residues. Trimming took 3 bases from V and 9 from J, leaving 12 bases between them. Per germline, CDR1 KGHSH and CDR2 LQKENI. The chain's CDR3 is CASSPTPRGEQFF. The CDR3 DNA reads as TGTGCCAGCTCACCGACCCCCAGGGGTGAGCAGTTCTTC.

The V and J genes are TRBV4-1 and TRBJ1-4, with 11 bases fitting TRBD1. Germline values: CDR1 MGHRA, CDR2 YSYEKL. With V trimmed by 2 bases and J by 7 bases, 3 bases remained unmatched. The CDR3 loop spans 15 amino acids. The CDR3 region is CASSQQDRGLEKLFF. CDR3 DNA sequence: TGCGCCAGCAGCCAACAGGACAGGGGGCTTGAAAAACTGTTTTTT.

The chain has TRBV6-5 and TRBJ1-2; D is ambiguous. The CDR3 contains 12 residues. Germline V gene data show CDR1 as MNHEY and CDR2 as SVGAGI. The V gene lost 5 bases and the J gene lost 7 bases, with 11 bases spanning the gap. The CDR3, as DNA: TGTGCCAGCAGTCCCCGGGCGGTTGGCTACACCTTC. Protein product: CASSPRAVGYTF.

The V and J genes are TRBV10-3 and TRBJ1-2, with D perhaps matching TRBD1 (6 bases). Trimming pared 3 bases from V and 3 bases from J, leaving 14 bases between. The CDR3 covers 15 residues. Germline CDR1 ENHRY, CDR2 SYGVKD. This CDR3 reads CAISDLGGSYYGYTF. CDR3 DNA sequence: TGTGCCATCAGTGATCTAGGGGGAAGTTACTATGGCTACACCTTC.

This clone was counted a single time. The rearrangement joins TRBV5-1 to TRBJ1-3; D call uncertain. The germline gives CDR1 SGHRS, CDR2 YFSETQ. The CDR3 sequence is 15 residues long. Trimming left V 5 bases short and J 5 bases short, with 17 bases between. The chain's CDR3 is CASSSRPAGRNTIYF. CDR3 sequence (DNA): TGCGCCAGCAGTTCTAGACCCGCAGGTCGAAACACCATATATTTT.

The gene calls are TRBV6-5 and TRBJ1-5; 7 positions match TRBD1. V was pared by 4 bases and J by 2 bases, with 5 bases of the junction left unmatched. CDR3 length: 15 amino acids. Germline loops: CDR1 MNHEY, CDR2 SVGAGI. CDR3 residues: CASSFRQGGNQPQHF. The CDR3 DNA is TGTGCCAGCAGTTTCAGACAGGGAGGCAATCAGCCCCAGCATTTT.

Only a few counts were recorded for this clone. This chain links TRBV19 with TRBJ2-2; D is perhaps TRBD2 (5 bases). The CDR3 is 18 residues long. V lost 7 bases, J lost 1 base, and 22 bases lay in between. Germline CDR1 reads LNHDA; CDR2 reads SQIVND (reference sequence). CDR3 region: CASTRRSYVFLNTGELFF. CDR3 sequence (DNA): TGTGCCAGTACCCGGAGGAGCTACGTGTTTTTGAACACCGGGGAGCTGTTTTTT.

The rearrangement links TRBV7-9 to TRBJ2-3; no definite D call. The CDR3 sequence is 15 residues long. Trimming removed 0 bases at V and 4 bases at J, with 11 bases between. In germline, CDR1 is SEHNR, CDR2 FQNEAQ (reference sequence). CDR3 sequence reads: CASSLAGGTPDTQYF. As DNA, the CDR3 is TGTGCCAGCAGCTTAGCGGGTGGCACTCCAGATACGCAGTATTTT.

The rearrangement joins TRBV29-1 to TRBJ2-1; 10 bases are a match to TRBD1. CDR1 is SQVTM and CDR2 is ANQGSEA in the germline V gene. With 5 bases clipped from V and 3 bases from J, the junction kept 4 bases outside the gene matches. There are 14 residues in the CDR3. CDR3 DNA: TGCAGCGTTCAGAGGGACAGGGGCTACAATGAGCAGTTCTTC. Its protein product is CSVQRDRGYNEQFF.

V and J are TRBV30 and TRBJ2-5; the D gene is possibly TRBD1 (5 bases). The CDR3 consists of 12 residues. Trimming pared 5 bases from V and 4 bases from J, leaving 11 bases between. Per the germline V gene, CDR1 is GTSNPN and CDR2 is SVGIG (reference sequence). CDR3 sequence (DNA): TGTGCCTGGTCCTTGGGGCGAGAGACCCAGTACTTC. Protein: CAWSLGRETQYF. Drawing the rest from reference TRBV30 and TRBJ2-5, the complete variable domain is SQTIHQWPATLVQPVGSPLSLECTVEGTSNPNLYWYRQAAGRGLQLLFYSVGIGQISSEVPQNLSASRPQDRQFILSSKKLLLSDSGFYLCAWSLGRETQYFGPGTRLLVL.

The rearrangement uses TRBV5-8 and TRBJ2-1, with a tentative D call TRBD2 (6 bases). The CDR3 has 17 residues. V was pared by 0 bases and J by 0 bases, with 13 bases between. Germline lookup yields CDR1 SGHTS and CDR2 YDEGEE. CDR3: CASSLDGRPSSYNEQFF. In DNA form, the CDR3 reads TGTGCCAGCAGCTTGGATGGGAGGCCTTCCTCCTACAATGAGCAGTTCTTC. Full variable domain (missing parts from reference TRBV5-8 and TRBJ2-1): EAGVTQSPTHLIKTRGQQATLRCSPISGHTSVYWYQQALGLGLQFLLWYDEGEERNRGNFPPRFSGRQFPNYSSELNVNALELEDSALYLCASSLDGRPSSYNEQFFGPGTRLTVL.

The V gene is TRBV10-3, the J gene TRBJ1-6, with unresolved D. Per the germline V gene, CDR1 is ENHRY and CDR2 is SYGVKD. The CDR3 has 14 amino acids. Trimming pared 6 bases from V and 8 bases from J, leaving 14 bases between. Written as DNA, the CDR3 is TGTGCCATCAGCCGACAAACCGGGGATTCACCCCTCCACTTT. It translates to CAISRQTGDSPLHF.

The rearrangement uses TRBV9 and TRBJ2-2, with D uncertain. The CDR3 consists of 14 residues. V shed 4 bases and J shed 0 bases, with 7 bases lying between them. Per the germline V gene, CDR1 is SGDLS and CDR2 is YYNGEE. The CDR3 spells CASSPHTNTGELFF. In DNA, the CDR3 is TGTGCCAGCAGCCCACACACGAACACCGGGGAGCTGTTTTTT.

V is TRBV5-1 and J is TRBJ1-1; weak D call: TRBD1 (5 bases). The CDR3 has 14 residues. V lost 0 bases to trimming and J lost 5 bases, with 11 bases between them. Germline lookup yields CDR1 SGHRS and CDR2 YFSETQ. Here the CDR3 DNA reads TGCGCCAGCAGCTTGGAACCACGGGGGACTGAAGCTTTCTTT. It yields the protein CASSLEPRGTEAFF.

V and J are TRBV15 and TRBJ2-1, with D perhaps matching TRBD2 (6 bases). The CDR3 is 15 amino acids. The V gene lost 0 bases and the J gene lost 6 bases, with 12 bases spanning the gap. Germline CDR1 and CDR2: LNHNV and YYDKDF (reference sequence). This CDR3 is CATSRDYGEVNEQFF. Written as DNA, the CDR3 is TGTGCCACCAGCAGAGATTATGGGGAGGTCAATGAGCAGTTCTTC.

Only one count was recorded for this clone. The chain employs TRBV5-5 and TRBJ1-4; D gene uncertain. CDR1 is SGHKS and CDR2 is YYEKEE in the germline V gene (reference sequence). The CDR3 extends over 13 amino acids. V gave up 3 bases and J gave up 3 bases, with 6 bases separating them. CDR3 bases: TGTGCCAGCAGCTCGGGCCCTAATGAAAAACTGTTTTTT. This codes for CASSSGPNEKLFF.